This TCR beta chain was sequenced for a study of T cells in Graves' hyperthyroidism and ophthalmopathy. About the study: The authors collected peripheral blood at initial diagnosis, before any treatment.

In its sample, this clonotype was seen a few times. Its antigen is not known. The V end lost 7 bases, the J end lost 8 bases, and 17 bases lay between the germline ends. CDR1 and CDR2 from the germline V gene are LNHDA and SQIVND (reference sequence). This CDR3 contains 13 residues. Clinical symptoms, serum thyroxine and TRAb, thyroid ultrasound and orbital computed tomography were used for the diagnoses. Study observations and caveats: Classification by a 13 V-J model distinguished ophthalmopathy from stable hyperthyroidism. Most clonotypes expanded in thyroid above 0.001 were likewise present in blood.

Amplified TCR beta CDR3 regions came from RNA transcripts. Researchers ran a first-round RT-PCR on the TCR CDR3 using the HTBI primer set. TCRdb passed the multiplex PCR reads through MiXCR, listing each CDR3 protein once. The sample has about 420,000 distinct CDR3 sequences, 15% to 17% seen once. J is TRBJ1-2 and V is TRBV19, with D possibly being TRBD1 (5 bases). The specimen sequenced was blood. The TCR originated in a woman between 18 and 29 years old with Graves' hyperthyroidism. In DNA, the CDR3 is TGTGCCAGTACCATTCATCAGGGCACCGGCTACACCTTC. Protein sequence: CASTIHQGTGYTF.